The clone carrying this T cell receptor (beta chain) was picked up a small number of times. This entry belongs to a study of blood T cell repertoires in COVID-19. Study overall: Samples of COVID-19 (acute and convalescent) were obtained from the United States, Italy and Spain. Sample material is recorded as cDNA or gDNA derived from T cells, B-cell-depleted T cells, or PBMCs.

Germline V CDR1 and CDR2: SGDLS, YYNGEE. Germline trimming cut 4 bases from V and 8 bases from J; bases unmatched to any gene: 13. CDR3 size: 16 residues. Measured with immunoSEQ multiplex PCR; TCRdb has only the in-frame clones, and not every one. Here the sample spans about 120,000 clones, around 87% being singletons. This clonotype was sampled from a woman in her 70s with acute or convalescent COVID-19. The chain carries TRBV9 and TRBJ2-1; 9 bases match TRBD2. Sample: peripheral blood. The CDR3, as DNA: TGTGCCAGCAGCCCTAGAGGTGCGGGGGGGGCCTATGAGCAGTTCTTC. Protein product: CASSPRGAGGAYEQFF.